A single sample is the source of the 7 T cell receptor beta chains below, sequenced in a study of T-cell memory formation after mild COVID-19. One entry per CDR3 protein, called by TCRdb with MiXCR from the 5' RACE reads. The sample holds approximately 400,000 distinct CDR3 sequences, roughly 26% seen once. Sequencing used PBMCs or a T cell subset sorted from them (not recorded which). The receptors shown here come from an adult woman who had mild COVID-19 (a few samples of this study predate the infection). Cell type and time point are not known.

The sample holds a few counts of this clonotype. This chain joins TRBV4-1 and TRBJ2-7, with D tentatively TRBD1 or TRBD2 (5 bases each). Germline V gene data show CDR1 as MGHRA and CDR2 as YSYEKL. CDR3 length: 14 residues. V was clipped by 3 bases and J by 2 bases, with 11 bases between them. Written as DNA, the CDR3 is TGCGCCAGCAGCCAGGGGACGCCAGCCTACGAGCAGTACTTC. It specifies CASSQGTPAYEQYF.

The V and J genes are TRBV20-1 and TRBJ1-6; maybe TRBD1 (6 bases). The CDR3 is 14 residues long. Germline V gives CDR1 DFQATT, CDR2 SNEGSKA (reference sequence). V was cut by 3 bases and J by 3 bases, with 9 bases left in between. For the CDR3, the DNA is TGCAGTGCTAGGGACAGCCACTATAATTCACCCCTCCACTTT. It encodes CSARDSHYNSPLHF.

This sequence joins TRBV4-1 and TRBJ2-7; weak D call: TRBD2 (7 bases). Trimming took off 4 bases at V and 0 bases at J, with 19 bases between the two ends. Per the germline V gene, CDR1 is MGHRA and CDR2 is YSYEKL. The CDR3 extends over 17 amino acids. The CDR3 loop is CASSLQGGGLTSYEQYF. In DNA form, the CDR3 reads TGCGCCAGCAGCCTCCAAGGCGGGGGCCTCACCTCCTACGAGCAGTACTTC.

V is TRBV6-2 or TRBV6-3 and J is TRBJ2-1; maybe TRBD2 (6 bases). CDR3 length: 15 amino acids. Trimming took off 6 bases at V and 4 bases at J, with 16 bases between the two ends. Germline V gene sequence: CDR1 MNHEY, CDR2 SVGEGT. The CDR3, as DNA: TGTGCCAGCAGACTGGGACTCACTTCTTACAATGAGCAGTTCTTC. Its protein product is CASRLGLTSYNEQFF.

This sequence joins TRBV30 and TRBJ2-3; tentative D call: TRBD1 (6 bases). The CDR3 runs 17 residues. Trimming took 3 bases from V and 0 from J, leaving 19 bases between them. From germline, CDR1 is GTSNPN and CDR2 SVGIG (reference sequence). The CDR3 is CAWRGPKGGISTDTQYF. The CDR3 DNA sequence: TGTGCCTGGAGGGGCCCCAAAGGGGGAATAAGCACAGATACGCAGTATTTT.

There are a few counts of this clonotype. The chain is built from TRBV5-5 and TRBJ2-2; TRBD2 matches at 10 bases. The germline V gene encodes CDR1 SGHKS and CDR2 YYEKEE (reference sequence). CDR3 length: 16 residues. V lost 5 bases to trimming and J lost 6 bases; unmatched junction nucleotides: 10. DNA for the CDR3: TGTGCCAGCAGTTCTAGCGGGAGCCCTCGAGCCGGGGAGCTGTTTTTT. Protein: CASSSSGSPRAGELFF.

This clonotype occurred a few times. The chain links TRBV4-3 to TRBJ2-5; D call uncertain. The V end was cut by 1 base, the J end by 5 bases, with 8 bases between. The CDR3 has 13 residues. Germline V CDR1 and CDR2: LGHNA, YSLEER. The CDR3 reads CASSQGSVETQYF. The CDR3 DNA reads as TGCGCCAGCAGCCAAGGATCAGTTGAGACCCAGTACTTC.